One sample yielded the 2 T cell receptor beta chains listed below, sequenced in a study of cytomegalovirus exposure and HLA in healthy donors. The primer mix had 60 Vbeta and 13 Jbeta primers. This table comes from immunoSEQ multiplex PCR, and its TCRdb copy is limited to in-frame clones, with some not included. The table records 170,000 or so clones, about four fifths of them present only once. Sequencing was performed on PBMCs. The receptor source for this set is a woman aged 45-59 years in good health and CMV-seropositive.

CDR3 amino acids: CASSLTRDNYGYTF. The CDR3 nucleotides read TGTGCCAGCAGCTTAACGAGGGATAACTATGGCTACACCTTC. The rearrangement links TRBV11-2 to TRBJ1-2; no clear D. This CDR3 has 14 amino acids. Germline assignment: CDR1 SGHAT and CDR2 FQNNGV. V lost 2 bases and J lost 1, with 8 bases in between.

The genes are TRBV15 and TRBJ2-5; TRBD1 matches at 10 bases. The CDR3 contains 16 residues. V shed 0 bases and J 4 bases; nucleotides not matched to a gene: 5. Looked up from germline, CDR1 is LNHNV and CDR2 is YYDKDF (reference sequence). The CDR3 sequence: CATSRDMTGGGETQYF. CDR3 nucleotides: TGTGCCACCAGCAGAGACATGACAGGGGGCGGAGAGACCCAGTACTTC.